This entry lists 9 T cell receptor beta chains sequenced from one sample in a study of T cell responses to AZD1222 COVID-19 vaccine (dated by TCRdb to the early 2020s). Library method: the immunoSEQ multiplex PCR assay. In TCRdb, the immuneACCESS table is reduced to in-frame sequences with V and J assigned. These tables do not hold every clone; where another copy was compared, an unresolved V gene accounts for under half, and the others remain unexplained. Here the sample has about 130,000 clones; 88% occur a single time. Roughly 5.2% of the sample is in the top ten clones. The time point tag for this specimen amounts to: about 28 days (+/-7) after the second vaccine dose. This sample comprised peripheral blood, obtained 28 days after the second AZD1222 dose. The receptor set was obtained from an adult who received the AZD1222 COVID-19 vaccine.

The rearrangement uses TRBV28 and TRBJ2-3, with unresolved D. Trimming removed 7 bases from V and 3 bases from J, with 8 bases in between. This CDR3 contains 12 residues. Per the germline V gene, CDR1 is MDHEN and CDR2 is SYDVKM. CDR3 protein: CASTRSTDTQYF. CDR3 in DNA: TGTGCCAGCACCCGGTCTACAGATACGCAGTATTTT.

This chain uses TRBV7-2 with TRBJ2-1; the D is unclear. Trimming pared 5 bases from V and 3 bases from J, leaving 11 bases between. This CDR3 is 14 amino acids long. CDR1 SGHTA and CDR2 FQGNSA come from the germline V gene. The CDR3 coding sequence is TGTGCCAGCAGCCCTTATGGCAACTACAATGAGCAGTTCTTC. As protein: CASSPYGNYNEQFF.

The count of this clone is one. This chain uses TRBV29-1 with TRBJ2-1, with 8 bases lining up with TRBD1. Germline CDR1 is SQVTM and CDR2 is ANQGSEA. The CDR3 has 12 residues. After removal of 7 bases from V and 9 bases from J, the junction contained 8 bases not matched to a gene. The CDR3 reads CSGYRGIGEQFF. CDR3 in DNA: TGCAGCGGGTACAGGGGGATTGGTGAGCAGTTCTTC.

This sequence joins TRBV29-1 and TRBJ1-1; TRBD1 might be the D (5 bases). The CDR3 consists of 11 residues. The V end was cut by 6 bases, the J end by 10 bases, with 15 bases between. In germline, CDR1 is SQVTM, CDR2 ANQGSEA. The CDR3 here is CSVAPTERAFF. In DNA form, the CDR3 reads TGCAGCGTGGCCCCGACAGAAAGAGCTTTCTTT.

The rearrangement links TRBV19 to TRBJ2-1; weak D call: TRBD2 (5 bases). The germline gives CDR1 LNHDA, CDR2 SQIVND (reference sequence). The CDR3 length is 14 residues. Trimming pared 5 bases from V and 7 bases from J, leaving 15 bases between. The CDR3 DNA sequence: TGTGCCAGTAGTCCCCGGGCCCGGGGTAATGAGCAGTTCTTC. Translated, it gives CASSPRARGNEQFF.

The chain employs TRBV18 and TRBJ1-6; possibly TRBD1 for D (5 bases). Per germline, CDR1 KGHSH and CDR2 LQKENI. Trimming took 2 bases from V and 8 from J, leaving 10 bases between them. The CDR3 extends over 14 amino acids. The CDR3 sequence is CASSPGGTDSPLHF. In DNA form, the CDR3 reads TGTGCCAGCTCACCAGGGGGTACGGATTCACCCCTCCACTTT.

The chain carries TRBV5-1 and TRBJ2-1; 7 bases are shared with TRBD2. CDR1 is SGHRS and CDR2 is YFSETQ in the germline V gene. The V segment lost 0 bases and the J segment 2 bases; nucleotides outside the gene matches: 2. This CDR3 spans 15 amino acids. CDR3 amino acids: CASSLELAAYNEQFF. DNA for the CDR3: TGCGCCAGCAGCTTGGAGCTAGCGGCCTACAATGAGCAGTTCTTC.

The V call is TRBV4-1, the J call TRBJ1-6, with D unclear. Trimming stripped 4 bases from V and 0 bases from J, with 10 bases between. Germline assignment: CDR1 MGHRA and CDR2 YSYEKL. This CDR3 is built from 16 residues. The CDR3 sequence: CASSREESSYNSPLHF. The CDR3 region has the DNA TGCGCCAGCAGCCGCGAGGAGAGCTCCTATAATTCACCCCTCCACTTT.

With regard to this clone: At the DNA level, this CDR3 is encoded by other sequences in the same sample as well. The CDR3 here is CATSRDRGETQYF. The CDR3 DNA sequence: TGTGCCACCAGCAGAGATCGGGGAGAGACCCAGTACTTC. V gene TRBV15 combines with J gene TRBJ2-5; tentatively, D is TRBD2 (5 bases). Germline CDR1 LNHNV, CDR2 YYDKDF (reference sequence). V shed 0 bases and J shed 4 bases, with 6 bases lying between them. The CDR3 has 13 amino acids.